This T cell receptor (beta chain) was recovered during a study of T cells in Graves' hyperthyroidism and ophthalmopathy. Regions amplified from RNA transcripts were the TCR beta CDR3 regions. An initial round of RT-PCR targeting the TCR CDR3 relied on the HTBI primer set. TCRdb passed the multiplex PCR reads through MiXCR, listing each CDR3 protein once. The sample holds 450,000 to 700,000 distinct CDR3 sequences, around 46% seen once. The CDR3 has 12 residues. Germline assignment: CDR1 MRHNA and CDR2 SNTAGT. Whole-study findings and limits: Also found in blood were most expanded thyroid clonotypes above 0.001.

Researchers barred patients who had uncontrolled infection, other autoimmune disease, pregnancy or lactation. With regard to this clonotype: Its antigen is not known. The germline gene is not matched at one end of the junction; a read error may be the cause.

The chain uses TRBV6-4 and TRBJ2-6, with D tentatively TRBD1 (6 bases). Sequencing input: peripheral blood or thyroid tissue (not recorded which). This receptor was identified in a young woman with Graves' hyperthyroidism. The CDR3 loop reads CAISEGVYVLTF. CDR3 DNA: TGTGCCATCAGTGAGGGGGTCTACGTCCTGACTTTC.